The sequence of this TCR beta chain was determined in a study of blood T cell repertoires in COVID-19. Some clones are missing from TCRdb's copy, which holds only in-frame ones; the method was immunoSEQ multiplex PCR. This sample has 60,000 or so clones, with approximately 80% found just once. The germline CDR1 and CDR2 sequences are KGHSH and LQKENI. Trimming took 3 bases from V and 4 from J; bases not matched to a gene: 1. This CDR3 comprises 13 residues. Sequenced: peripheral blood. This clonotype was sampled from a man aged 80 or over with acute or convalescent COVID-19. The chain is built from TRBV18 and TRBJ2-5; 8 bases align to TRBD1. CDR3: CASSPQGAETQYF. The CDR3 DNA reads TGTGCCAGCTCACCTCAGGGGGCAGAGACCCAGTACTTC.